This T cell receptor beta chain was profiled in a study of shared clonotypes between healthy human individuals. About the research overall: The cohort comprised a couple of women and a few men. Their ages spanned 18 to 49 years. Each donor's CD8 memory used one plate, CD8 naive two, each CD4 subset three.

V lost 1 base and J 8 bases, leaving 17 bases between the germline ends. Germline-derived CDR1 and CDR2 are SGHVS and FNYEAQ. The CDR3 extends over 16 amino acids. Genomic DNA per cell subset filled all wells of several immunoSEQ plates. Methods used by the authors: Junction-only immunoSEQ data arrived without quality scores, meaning filtering differed. Here immunoSEQ multiplex PCR was the method, and the copy in TCRdb shows in-frame clones only, minus some. V and J calls plus clone size are reproduced from that table; the DNA served to infer D and trimming. The sample carries roughly 1 million clones, around 78% recorded once. This clone has a handful of counts.

V and J are TRBV7-6 and TRBJ1-4, with D possibly being TRBD1 (5 bases). The receptor comes from a man aged 18 to 30 in good health. Some clones in this sample may be carry-over from other donors' samples. The sequencing input was memory CD4+ T cells from PBMCs. Documented subset: CD45RA-negative fraction. The CDR3 loop reads CASSLGTPKGAEKLFF. Here the CDR3 DNA reads TGTGCCAGCAGCTTAGGTACTCCGAAAGGGGCGGAAAAACTGTTTTTT.